This entry lists 19 T cell receptor beta chains sequenced from one sample in a study of cytomegalovirus exposure and HLA in healthy donors. The PCR had 60 Vbeta and 13 Jbeta primers. The table came from immunoSEQ multiplex PCR; TCRdb's copy has only in-frame clones and leaves some out. The profile shows more than 95,000 clones, 70% to 80% of them singletons. The specimen was PBMCs. The receptor set was obtained from a young woman in good health and CMV-seronegative.

The chain recombines TRBV5-8 with TRBJ1-2, with a tentative D call TRBD1 (5 bases). Germline V gene lookup returns CDR1 SGHTS and CDR2 YDEGEE. The CDR3 totals 15 residues. The V end lost 0 bases, the J end lost 5 bases, and 14 bases lay between the germline ends. The chain's CDR3 is CASSLGQGAGYGYTF. The DNA of the CDR3 is TGTGCCAGCAGCTTGGGGCAGGGCGCAGGGTATGGCTACACCTTC.

The chain joins TRBV28 to TRBJ1-1; D remains ambiguous. The CDR3 is 15 residues long. V lost 6 bases and J lost 6, with 20 bases in between. Germline assignment: CDR1 MDHEN and CDR2 SYDVKM. CDR3 residues: CASRPPLGQTAEAFF. The CDR3 DNA follows: TGTGCCAGCAGGCCCCCCCTGGGCCAAACCGCTGAAGCTTTCTTT.

This clone was seen a few times. The chain employs TRBV2 and TRBJ2-6, with 12 bases lining up with TRBD2. Losses at the gene ends were 6 bases for V and 0 bases for J; bases not matched to a gene: 9. The germline gives CDR1 SNHLY, CDR2 FYNNEI. The CDR3 is 19 residues long. The CDR3, as DNA: TGTGCCAGCAGCCAAAGACTAGCGGGGGCCAACTCTGGGGCCAACGTCCTGACTTTC. Its protein is CASSQRLAGANSGANVLTF.

This clone was detected ten times or more. This sequence joins TRBV2 and TRBJ1-4; TRBD1 is a possible D gene (5 bases). The CDR3 has 14 amino acids. Trimming stripped 5 bases from V and 5 bases from J, with 12 bases between. Germline CDR1 SNHLY, CDR2 FYNNEI. The CDR3 region is CASSPPGRNEKLFF. The CDR3, as DNA: TGTGCCAGCAGTCCCCCAGGGAGGAATGAAAAACTGTTTTTT.

The table lists this clone with a few counts. This chain uses TRBV5-4 with TRBJ2-7; D may be TRBD2 (5 bases). Trimming shortened V by 0 bases and J by 2 bases, and 12 bases separated the two germline ends. The CDR3 loop spans 15 amino acids. Per germline, CDR1 SGHNT and CDR2 YYREEE (reference sequence). CDR3 protein: CASSLGRDGTYEQYF. CDR3 nucleotide sequence: TGTGCCAGCAGCTTGGGTCGAGACGGGACCTACGAGCAGTACTTC.

The rearrangement joins TRBV15 to TRBJ2-1; maybe TRBD1 (6 bases). The germline CDR1 and CDR2 sequences are LNHNV and YYDKDF (reference sequence). The CDR3 runs 21 residues. Between the trimmed V and J ends, which lost 4 bases and 3 bases, there was a span of 31 bases. CDR3 residues: CATSTNPTGHPFYIGYNEQFF. In nucleotides, the CDR3 is TGTGCCACCAGCACTAACCCGACAGGACACCCTTTCTACATAGGCTACAATGAGCAGTTCTTC.

This chain uses TRBV27 with TRBJ1-2; the D gene is possibly TRBD1 (5 bases). The germline V and J ends were trimmed by 8 bases and 4 bases, with 14 bases remaining between them. This CDR3 has 13 residues. In germline, CDR1 is MNHEY, CDR2 SMNVEV (reference sequence). DNA for the CDR3: TGTGCCAGCTCGCTCCGGGGGAGCTATGGCTACACCTTC. It encodes CASSLRGSYGYTF.

The J gene is TRBJ1-2, the V gene TRBV5-5; 9 positions match TRBD1. The CDR3 has 13 amino acids. Unmatched junction bases numbered 0, after V lost 4 bases and J lost 2 bases. CDR1 and CDR2 from the germline V gene are SGHKS and YYEKEE (reference sequence). As DNA, the CDR3 is TGTGCCAGCAGCGGGACAGGGAACTATGGCTACACCTTC. This gives the protein CASSGTGNYGYTF.

The V gene is TRBV19, the J gene TRBJ1-5, with 7 bases matching TRBD1. The V gene end was trimmed by 2 bases and the J gene end by 2 bases; junction bases not matched to a gene: 6. Germline CDR1 LNHDA, CDR2 SQIVND (reference sequence). This CDR3 has 16 amino acids. The DNA of the CDR3 is TGTGCCAGTAGTATAAAGGGGGCAGGTGGCAATCAGCCCCAGCATTTT. Its protein is CASSIKGAGGNQPQHF.

This chain joins TRBV2 and TRBJ2-1; D may be TRBD2 (5 bases). Trimming cost V 3 bases and J 0 bases, with 9 bases left between them. CDR1 and CDR2 (germline): SNHLY, FYNNEI. The CDR3 runs 15 residues. In nucleotides, the CDR3 is TGTGCCAGCAGTGAGAGAGGGAGCTCCTACAATGAGCAGTTCTTC. Translation gives CASSERGSSYNEQFF.

V is TRBV5-6 and J is TRBJ2-7; D possibly corresponds to TRBD1 (6 bases). With 2 bases removed from V and 4 bases from J, the gap between germline ends came to 16 bases. This CDR3 is 15 amino acids long. CDR1 and CDR2 (germline): SGHDT, YYEEEE. The CDR3 DNA reads TGTGCCAGCAGCTTCGGGACATCGCATCGATACGAGCAGTACTTC. This sequence encodes CASSFGTSHRYEQYF.

This rearrangement joins TRBV9 to TRBJ1-5, with a tentative D call TRBD1 (6 bases). V lost 4 bases, J lost 1 base, and 12 bases lay in between. Germline V gives CDR1 SGDLS, CDR2 YYNGEE. This CDR3 region has 15 residues. CDR3 DNA: TGTGCCAGCAGCCTTACAGGGTTAAGCAATCAGCCCCAGCATTTT. Amino acids: CASSLTGLSNQPQHF.

The chain carries TRBV5-1 and TRBJ2-7, with TRBD1 matching over 11 bases. After removal of 4 bases from V and 4 bases from J, the junction contained 7 bases not matched to a gene. There are 15 residues in the CDR3. Germline CDR1 and CDR2: SGHRS and YFSETQ. The DNA for the CDR3 is TGCGCCAGCAGCGGCGGACAGGGGGCATTATACGAGCAGTACTTC. This gives the protein CASSGGQGALYEQYF.

V and J are TRBV4-1 and TRBJ1-3; TRBD1 agrees at 9 bases. The ends lost 1 base at V and 2 bases at J; junction bases unmatched: 6. Germline CDR1 and CDR2: MGHRA and YSYEKL. The CDR3 loop spans 17 amino acids. CDR3 sequence: CASSQGGQGLPGNTIYF. CDR3 bases: TGCGCCAGCAGCCAAGGGGGACAGGGTCTCCCTGGAAACACCATATATTTT.

The rearrangement uses TRBV28 and TRBJ1-2, with 7 bases lining up with TRBD1. The ends lost 6 bases at V and 8 bases at J; junction bases unmatched: 12. The CDR3 runs to 14 residues. CDR1 MDHEN and CDR2 SYDVKM come from the germline V gene. The CDR3 nucleotides are TGTGCCAGCAGCTCCCCCGGGACAGCCAAAGGCTACACCTTC. It yields the protein CASSSPGTAKGYTF.

The rearrangement uses TRBV7-9 and TRBJ1-1; 7 nucleotides match TRBD1. This CDR3 is 11 amino acids long. CDR1 is SEHNR, CDR2 FQNEAQ, per germline (reference sequence). V lost 5 bases, J lost 8 bases, and 2 bases stayed unmatched. CDR3 nucleotide sequence: TGTGCCAGCAGCAAGGACAGGGAAGCTTTCTTT. Translating gives CASSKDREAFF.

This clone has only a few counts. The V and J genes are TRBV4-1 and TRBJ2-3; TRBD2 is a possible D gene (5 bases). V was shortened by 6 bases and J by 1 base, with 14 bases between the two germline ends. CDR3 length: 15 residues. CDR1 is MGHRA, CDR2 YSYEKL, per germline. The CDR3 loop is CASRTSPGGTDTQYF. CDR3 nucleotide sequence: TGCGCCAGCAGGACAAGCCCCGGGGGCACAGATACGCAGTATTTT.

The chain couples TRBV6-5 to TRBJ1-1; D not certain. V lost 6 bases, J lost 1 base, and 9 bases lay in between. Germline values: CDR1 MNHEY, CDR2 SVGAGI. The CDR3 totals 13 residues. The CDR3 sequence is CASRPPGNTEAFF. Here the CDR3 DNA reads TGTGCCAGCAGGCCGCCGGGGAACACTGAAGCTTTCTTT.

This chain joins TRBV18 and TRBJ1-5; D ambiguous. Germline-derived CDR1 and CDR2 are KGHSH and LQKENI. The CDR3 is 15 residues long. V was shortened by 2 bases and J by 5 bases, with 13 bases between the two germline ends. As DNA, the CDR3 is TGTGCCAGCTCACCATCGGTCCGGGAGGATCAGCCCCAGCATTTT. Translating gives CASSPSVREDQPQHF.